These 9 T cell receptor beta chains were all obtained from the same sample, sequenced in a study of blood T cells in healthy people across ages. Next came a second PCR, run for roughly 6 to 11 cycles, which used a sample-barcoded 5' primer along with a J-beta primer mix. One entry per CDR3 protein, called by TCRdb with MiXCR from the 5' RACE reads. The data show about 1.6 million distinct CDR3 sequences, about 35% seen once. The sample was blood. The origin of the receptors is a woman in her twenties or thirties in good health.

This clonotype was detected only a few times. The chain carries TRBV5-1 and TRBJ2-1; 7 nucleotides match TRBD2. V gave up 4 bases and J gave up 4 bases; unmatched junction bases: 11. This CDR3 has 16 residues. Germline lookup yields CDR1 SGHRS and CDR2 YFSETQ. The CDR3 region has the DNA TGCGCCAGCAGCCTGGCAGCGGGACTACTATACAATGAGCAGTTCTTC. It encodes CASSLAAGLLYNEQFF.

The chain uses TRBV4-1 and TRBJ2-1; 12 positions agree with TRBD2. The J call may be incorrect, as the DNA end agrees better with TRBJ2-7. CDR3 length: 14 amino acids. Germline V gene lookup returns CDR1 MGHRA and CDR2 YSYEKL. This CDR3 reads CASGWTSGTNEQYF. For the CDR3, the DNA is TGCGCCAGCGGCTGGACTAGCGGGACCAACGAGCAGTACTTC.

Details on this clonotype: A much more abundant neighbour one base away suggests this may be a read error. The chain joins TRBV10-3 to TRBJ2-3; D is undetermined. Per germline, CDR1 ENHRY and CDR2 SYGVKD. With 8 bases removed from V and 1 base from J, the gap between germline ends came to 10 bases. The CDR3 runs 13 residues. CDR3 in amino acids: CAIGGPRTDTQYF. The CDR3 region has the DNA TGTGCCATCGGTGGACCGCGCACAGATACGCAGTATTTT.

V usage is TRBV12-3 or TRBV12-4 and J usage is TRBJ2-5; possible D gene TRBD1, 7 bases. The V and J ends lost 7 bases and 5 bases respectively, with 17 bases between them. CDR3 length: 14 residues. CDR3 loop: CASKPQGGRETQYF. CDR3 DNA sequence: TGTGCCAGCAAGCCTCAGGGGGGACGTGAGACCCAGTACTTC.

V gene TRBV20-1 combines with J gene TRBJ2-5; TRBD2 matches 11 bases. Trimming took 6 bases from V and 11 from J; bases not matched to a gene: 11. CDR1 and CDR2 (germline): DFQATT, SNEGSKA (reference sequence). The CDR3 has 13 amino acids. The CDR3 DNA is TGCAGTGCCCATAGCGGGAGGGCCGAAAAGCAGTACTTC. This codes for CSAHSGRAEKQYF.

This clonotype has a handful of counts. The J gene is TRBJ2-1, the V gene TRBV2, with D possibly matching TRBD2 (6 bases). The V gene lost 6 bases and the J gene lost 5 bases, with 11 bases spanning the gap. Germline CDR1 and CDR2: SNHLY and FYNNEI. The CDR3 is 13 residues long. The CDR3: CASSRERNNEQFF. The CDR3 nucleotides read TGTGCCAGCAGCCGGGAGAGGAACAATGAGCAGTTCTTC.

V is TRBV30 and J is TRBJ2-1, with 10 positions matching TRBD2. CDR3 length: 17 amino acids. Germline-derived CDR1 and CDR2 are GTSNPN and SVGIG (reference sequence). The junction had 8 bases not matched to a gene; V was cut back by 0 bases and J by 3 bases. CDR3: CAWSVWLAGEDYNEQFF. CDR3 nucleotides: TGTGCCTGGAGTGTATGGCTAGCGGGAGAGGACTACAATGAGCAGTTCTTC.

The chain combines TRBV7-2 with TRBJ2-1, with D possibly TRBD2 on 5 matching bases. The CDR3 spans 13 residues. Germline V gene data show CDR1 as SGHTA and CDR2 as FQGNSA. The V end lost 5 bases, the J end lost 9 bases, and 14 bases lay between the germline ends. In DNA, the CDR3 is TGTGCCAGCAGCCAGAGAACTAGATTTGAGCAGTTCTTC. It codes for CASSQRTRFEQFF.

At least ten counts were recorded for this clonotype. The CDR3 DNA reads TGCGCCAGCAGCTTGGCCGGCACACCCTACGAGCAGTACTTC. Amino acid sequence: CASSLAGTPYEQYF. This rearrangement joins TRBV5-1 to TRBJ2-7, with D unresolved. The V end was cut by 0 bases, the J end by 2 bases, with 9 bases between. Germline V gene data show CDR1 as SGHRS and CDR2 as YFSETQ. The CDR3 contains 14 residues.